These T cell receptor beta chains were read from a single sample in a study of cytomegalovirus exposure and HLA in healthy donors. The data were produced by immunoSEQ multiplex PCR, yet TCRdb's version contains in-frame clones alone and is incomplete. The table records 150,000 to 200,000 clones, about 79% of them present only once. The sequencing sample was made of PBMCs. All receptors come from a man aged 35-49 years in good health and CMV-seropositive. The CDR3 runs from the conserved cysteine through the conserved F or W. Fields, in order: clone size, V gene, J gene, D gene, CDR3 protein. D genes are given only for firm matches. A row's size may be missing; if present it is once, few, many or a size class.

>-|TRBV5-1|TRBJ2-5|-
CASSRQQETQYF
>-|TRBV5-1|TRBJ2-1|TRBD2
CASRPAGAHNEQFF
>-|TRBV6-1|TRBJ1-2|TRBD1
CASRTRQGEDGYTF
>-|TRBV6-1|TRBJ1-1|-
CASSEARGRVTEAFF
>-|TRBV4-1|TRBJ2-7|-
CASSQEDRLEAYEQYF
>-|TRBV6-6|TRBJ1-3|-
CASSYGQGDSGNTIYF
>-|TRBV18|TRBJ2-7|TRBD2
CASSLTSGRSNEQYF
>-|TRBV7-3|TRBJ2-1|TRBD2
CASSPRTSGNNEQFF
>-|TRBV5-1|TRBJ1-1|-
CASSLAGVGTEAFF
>-|TRBV4-2|TRBJ1-2|-
CASSQDRRGYTF
>-|TRBV7-9|TRBJ2-2|-
CASSLLSGPGELFF
>-|TRBV6-1|TRBJ2-5|TRBD1
CASRTGAMETQYF
>-|TRBV15|TRBJ1-2|TRBD1
CATSRVDRGNYGYTF
>-|TRBV4-1|TRBJ2-7|TRBD2
CASSQLISLAGLSYEQYF
>-|TRBV10-3|TRBJ1-3|-
CAISESAQGSGNTIYF
>few|TRBV7-3|TRBJ2-1|TRBD2
CASSLSLAGVSNEQFF
>-|TRBV7-8|TRBJ2-7|-
CASSLGGSRAIHEQYF
>-|TRBV19|TRBJ1-1|-
CASSTGVDNTEAFF
>-|TRBV7-9|TRBJ1-2|TRBD1
CASSGQGIANYGYTF
>-|TRBV11-3|TRBJ2-7|TRBD1
CASSKPQGSTQYF
>-|TRBV7-9|TRBJ2-5|-
CASSLNSQETQYF
>-|TRBV28|TRBJ2-3|-
CASSSLSGSTDTQYF
>-|TRBV7-6|TRBJ2-1|-
CASSLDQSGEQFF
>-|TRBV27|TRBJ1-4|-
CASSLYQVPNEKLFF
>-|TRBV9|TRBJ1-4|-
CASSVGQVNEKLFF
>-|TRBV6-1|TRBJ2-7|-
CASSGRGNEQYF
>-|TRBV5-1|TRBJ2-5|-
CASSVGRGQATQYF
>-|TRBV19|TRBJ1-5|-
CASSLELASNQPQHF